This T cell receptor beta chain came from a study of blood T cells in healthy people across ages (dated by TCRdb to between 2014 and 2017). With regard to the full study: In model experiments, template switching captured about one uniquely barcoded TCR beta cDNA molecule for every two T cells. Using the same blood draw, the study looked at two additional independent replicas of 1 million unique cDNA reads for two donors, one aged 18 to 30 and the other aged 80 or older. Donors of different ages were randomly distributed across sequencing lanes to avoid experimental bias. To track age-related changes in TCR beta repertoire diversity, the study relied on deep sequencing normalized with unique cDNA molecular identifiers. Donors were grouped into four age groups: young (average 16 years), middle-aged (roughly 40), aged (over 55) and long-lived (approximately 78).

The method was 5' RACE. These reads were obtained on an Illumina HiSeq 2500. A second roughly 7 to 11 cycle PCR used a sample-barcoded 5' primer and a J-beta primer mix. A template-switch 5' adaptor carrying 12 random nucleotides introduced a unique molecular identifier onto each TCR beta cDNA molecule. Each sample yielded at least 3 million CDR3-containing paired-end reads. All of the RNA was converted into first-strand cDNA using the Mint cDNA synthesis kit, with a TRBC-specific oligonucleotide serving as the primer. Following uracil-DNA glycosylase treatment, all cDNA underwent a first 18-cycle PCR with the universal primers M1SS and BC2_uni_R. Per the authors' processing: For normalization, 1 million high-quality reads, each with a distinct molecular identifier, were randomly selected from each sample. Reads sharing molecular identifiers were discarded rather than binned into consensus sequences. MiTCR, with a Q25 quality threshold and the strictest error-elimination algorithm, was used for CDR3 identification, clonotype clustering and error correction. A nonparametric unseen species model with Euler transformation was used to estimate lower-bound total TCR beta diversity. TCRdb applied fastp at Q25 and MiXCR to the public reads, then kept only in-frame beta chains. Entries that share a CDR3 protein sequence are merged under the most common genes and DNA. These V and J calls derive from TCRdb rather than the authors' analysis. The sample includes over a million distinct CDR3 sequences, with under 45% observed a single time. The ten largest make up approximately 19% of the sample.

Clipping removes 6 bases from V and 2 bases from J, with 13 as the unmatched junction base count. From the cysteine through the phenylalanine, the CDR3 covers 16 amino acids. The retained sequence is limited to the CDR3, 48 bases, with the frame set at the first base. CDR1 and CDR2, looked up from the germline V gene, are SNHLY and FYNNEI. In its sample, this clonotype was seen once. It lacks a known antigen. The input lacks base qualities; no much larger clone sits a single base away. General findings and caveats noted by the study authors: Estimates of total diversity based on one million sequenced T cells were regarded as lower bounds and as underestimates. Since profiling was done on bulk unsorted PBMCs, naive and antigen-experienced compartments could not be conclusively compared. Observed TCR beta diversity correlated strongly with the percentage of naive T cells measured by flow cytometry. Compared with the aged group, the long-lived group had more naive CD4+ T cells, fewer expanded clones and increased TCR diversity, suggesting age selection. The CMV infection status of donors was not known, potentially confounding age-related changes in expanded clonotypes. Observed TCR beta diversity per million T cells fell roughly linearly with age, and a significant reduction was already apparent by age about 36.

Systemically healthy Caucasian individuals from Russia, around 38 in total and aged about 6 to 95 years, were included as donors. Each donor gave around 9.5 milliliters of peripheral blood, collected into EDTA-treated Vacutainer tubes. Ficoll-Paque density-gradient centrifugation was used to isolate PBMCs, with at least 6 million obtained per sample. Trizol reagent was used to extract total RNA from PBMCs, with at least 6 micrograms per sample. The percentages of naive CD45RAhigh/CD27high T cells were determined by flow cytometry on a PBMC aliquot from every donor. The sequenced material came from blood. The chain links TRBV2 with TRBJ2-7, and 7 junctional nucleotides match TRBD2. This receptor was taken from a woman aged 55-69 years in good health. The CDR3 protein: CASRAPRESGAYEQYF. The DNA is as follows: TGTGCCAGCAGGGCACCCAGGGAAAGCGGGGCCTACGAGCAGTACTTC.